This T cell receptor (beta chain) was retrieved from a study of blood T cell repertoires in COVID-19 (TCRdb year 2020). About the full investigation: The collaborator samples originated in the United States, Italy and Spain and spanned the acute and convalescent phases of COVID-19. The prospective study material was composed of cDNA or gDNA derived from T cells, B-cell-depleted T cells, or PBMCs. The dataset comprised deeply sampled blood TCRbeta repertoires from subjects exposed to, actively infected with, or recovered from COVID-19. The repertoires were released in a freely available public database intended as a resource for research on the immune response to SARS-CoV-2. Samples came from the ongoing ImmuneRACE study (first 160 participants) plus 1,254 subjects from 6 global collaborators. Sample metadata almost always included a de-identified subject ID, COVID-19 status, age in years and sex. HLA class I and class II types, where available, came from metadata supplied by the sample provider rather than from assay-based typing.

TCRbeta CDR3 regions were amplified from genomic DNA by means of the immunoSEQ Assay, a bias-controlled multiplex PCR. The paper's data handling went like this. Within the assay, amplification of reference gene primers was used to estimate how many nucleated cells each sample contained. Sequence reads were collapsed and filtered to measure the absolute abundance of every unique TCRbeta CDR3 rearrangement. For each sample, productive Simpson clonality was calculated as the square root of Simpson's diversity index across productive rearrangements. What TCRdb holds here is the immuneACCESS table cut down to in-frame rearrangements. Part of the clones is not present; checked against another copy, under half of the missing clones reflect an unresolved V gene, and the others are unexplained. V and J calls and clone size come straight from that table; D and trimming were deduced from the DNA. For this sample there are about 280,000 clones; more than 80% appear just once. Under 3.5% of the sample belongs to the ten largest clones.

From a lookup of the germline V gene, CDR1 and CDR2 are SNHLY and FYNNEI. The CDR3 sequence holds 13 residues, the cysteine and phenylalanine included. This entry keeps only the CDR3 DNA: 39 bases, framed from base 1. Deletion took 7 bases off V and 4 bases off J, with a span of 13 bases between the germline ends. Each collaborating institution followed its own protocols to collect whole blood in K2EDTA tubes. For TCRbeta analysis, collaborators shipped samples as frozen whole blood, isolated PBMCs, or DNA extracted from either of those sample types. As concerns this clone: The clone's antigen remains unknown. No quality values exist for individual bases; no much larger clone is one base distant.

Overall study results and their limits: How much clinical and demographic metadata was included differed by source and by participant, and the metadata was provided uncurated.

This TCR was recovered from a woman aged 25 to 39 with active or convalescent COVID-19. The material sequenced was peripheral blood. The rearrangement combines TRBV2 with TRBJ1-1; TRBD1 is a possible D gene, resting on 5 matching bases. The DNA sequence is given as TGTGCCAGCACAGACCAGGGCATCACTGAAGCTTTCTTT. Its protein product is CASTDQGITEAFF.